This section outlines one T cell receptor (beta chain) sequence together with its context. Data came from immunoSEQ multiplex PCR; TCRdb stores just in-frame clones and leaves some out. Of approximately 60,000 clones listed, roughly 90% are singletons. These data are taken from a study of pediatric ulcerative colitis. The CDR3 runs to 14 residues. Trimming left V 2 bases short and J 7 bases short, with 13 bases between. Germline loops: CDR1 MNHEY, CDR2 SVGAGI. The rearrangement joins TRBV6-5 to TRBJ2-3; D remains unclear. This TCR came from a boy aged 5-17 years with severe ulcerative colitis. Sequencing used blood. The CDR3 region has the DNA TGTGCCAGCAGTTACGCCCAGGCAACAAATACGCAGTATTTT. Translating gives CASSYAQATNTQYF.